These T cell receptor beta chains were read from a single sample in a study of T cell responses to AZD1222 COVID-19 vaccine. The repertoire was sequenced with immunoSEQ multiplex PCR; TCRdb's copy has only in-frame clones and lacks some. The table lists roughly 96,000 clones, 88% of them singletons. The sequencing here drew on peripheral blood, taken 28 days after the second AZD1222 dose. The source of these receptors is an adult who received the AZD1222 COVID-19 vaccine. Each CDR3 is given without its conserved first and last residue.

v_gene: TRBV7-9
j_gene: TRBJ1-6
CDR3aa: ASSWRDSDNSPLH

v_gene: TRBV27
j_gene: TRBJ1-2
CDR3aa: ASSPLGASSNYGYT

v_gene: TRBV5-6
j_gene: TRBJ1-1
CDR3aa: ASSLGYPDTEAF

v_gene: TRBV28
j_gene: TRBJ1-3
CDR3aa: ASSSPGVPGNTIY

v_gene: TRBV15
j_gene: TRBJ1-5
CDR3aa: ATSTEGGFNQPQH

v_gene: TRBV30
j_gene: TRBJ1-6
CDR3aa: AWSVRPRDSPLH

v_gene: TRBV5-1
j_gene: TRBJ2-7
CDR3aa: ASSSALHTGGSIDEQY

v_gene: TRBV11-2
j_gene: TRBJ1-5
CDR3aa: ASSLDGYSNQPQH

v_gene: TRBV7-6
j_gene: TRBJ1-4
CDR3aa: ASSRGHQGNEKLF

v_gene: TRBV6-6
j_gene: TRBJ1-5
CDR3aa: ASSGRFNQPQH

v_gene: TRBV7-2
j_gene: TRBJ1-1
CDR3aa: ASSLEMNTEAF

v_gene: TRBV6-5
j_gene: TRBJ2-7
CDR3aa: ASRPQATYEQY

v_gene: TRBV25-1
j_gene: TRBJ1-2
CDR3aa: ASSRALNYGYT

v_gene: TRBV2
j_gene: TRBJ2-2
CDR3aa: AIRGGTGELF

v_gene: TRBV18
j_gene: TRBJ1-2
CDR3aa: ASSPPDQNYGGYT

v_gene: TRBV30
j_gene: TRBJ2-7
CDR3aa: AWSEGQGINEQY

v_gene: TRBV30
j_gene: TRBJ1-6
CDR3aa: AWSVVRGRNSPLH

v_gene: TRBV7-6
j_gene: TRBJ2-7
CDR3aa: ASSLGLEDEQY

v_gene: TRBV14
j_gene: TRBJ2-3
CDR3aa: ASSPFWGDTGDTQY

v_gene: TRBV6-6
j_gene: TRBJ1-4
CDR3aa: ASSYRMTNEKLF

v_gene: TRBV18
j_gene: TRBJ2-3
CDR3aa: ASSPGIADTQY

v_gene: TRBV4-1
j_gene: TRBJ2-7
CDR3aa: ASSHPIQGRGAYEQY

v_gene: TRBV19
j_gene: TRBJ1-1
CDR3aa: ASSSPGVGNTEAF

v_gene: TRBV6-5
j_gene: TRBJ2-1
CDR3aa: ASSLAGRLNEQF

v_gene: TRBV19
j_gene: TRBJ1-5
CDR3aa: ASSISQTGKYQPQH

v_gene: TRBV7-9
j_gene: TRBJ2-2
CDR3aa: ATDKNTGELF

v_gene: TRBV19
j_gene: TRBJ2-7
CDR3aa: ASSSDRGVGVEQY